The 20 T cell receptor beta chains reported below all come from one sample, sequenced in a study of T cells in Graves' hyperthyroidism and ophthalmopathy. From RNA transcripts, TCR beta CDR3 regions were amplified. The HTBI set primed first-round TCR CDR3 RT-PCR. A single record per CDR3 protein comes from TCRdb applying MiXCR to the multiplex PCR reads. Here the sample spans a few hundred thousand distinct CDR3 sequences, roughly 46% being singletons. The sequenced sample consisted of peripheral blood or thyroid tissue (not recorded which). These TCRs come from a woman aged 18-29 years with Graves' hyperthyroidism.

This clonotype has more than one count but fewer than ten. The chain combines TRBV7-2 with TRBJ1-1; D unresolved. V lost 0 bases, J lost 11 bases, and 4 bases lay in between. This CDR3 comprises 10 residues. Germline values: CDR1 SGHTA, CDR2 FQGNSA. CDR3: CASSLAGAFF. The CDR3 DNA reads TGTGCCAGCAGCTTAGCCGGGGCTTTCTTT.

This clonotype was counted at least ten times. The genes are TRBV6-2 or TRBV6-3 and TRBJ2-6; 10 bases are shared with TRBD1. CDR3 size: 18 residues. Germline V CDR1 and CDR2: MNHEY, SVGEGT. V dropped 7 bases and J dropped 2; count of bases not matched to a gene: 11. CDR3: CASTTRDRGSAGANVLTF. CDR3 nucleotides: TGTGCCAGCACTACAAGGGACAGGGGTAGCGCTGGGGCCAACGTCCTGACTTTC.

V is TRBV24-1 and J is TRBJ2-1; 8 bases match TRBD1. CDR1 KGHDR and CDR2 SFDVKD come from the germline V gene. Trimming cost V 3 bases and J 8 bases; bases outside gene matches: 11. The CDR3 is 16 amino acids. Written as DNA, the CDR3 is TGTGCCACCAGTGATGCTGACGGACAGGGAATCCATGAGCAGTTCTTC. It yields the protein CATSDADGQGIHEQFF.

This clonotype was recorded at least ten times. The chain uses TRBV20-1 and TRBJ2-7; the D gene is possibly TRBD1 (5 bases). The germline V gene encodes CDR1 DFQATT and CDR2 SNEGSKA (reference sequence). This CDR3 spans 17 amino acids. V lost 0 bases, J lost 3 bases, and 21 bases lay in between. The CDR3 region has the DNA TGCAGTGCTAGAGATCCCAGGGAAGCAGGGATGAACTACGAGCAGTACTTC. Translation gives CSARDPREAGMNYEQYF.

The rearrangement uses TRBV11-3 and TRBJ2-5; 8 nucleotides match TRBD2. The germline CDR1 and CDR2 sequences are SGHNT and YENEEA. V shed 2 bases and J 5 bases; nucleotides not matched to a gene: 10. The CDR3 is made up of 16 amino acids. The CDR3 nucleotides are TGTGCCAGCAGCTTAAGGTTCAGCGGGAGAGGGGAGACCCAGTACTTC. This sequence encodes CASSLRFSGRGETQYF.

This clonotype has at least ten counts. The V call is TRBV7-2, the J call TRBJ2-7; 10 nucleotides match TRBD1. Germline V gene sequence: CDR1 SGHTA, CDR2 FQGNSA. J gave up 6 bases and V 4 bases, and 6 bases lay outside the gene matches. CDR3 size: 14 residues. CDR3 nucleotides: TGTGCCAGCAGCTCGGGGACAGGGGATCCCGAGCAGTACTTC. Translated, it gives CASSSGTGDPEQYF. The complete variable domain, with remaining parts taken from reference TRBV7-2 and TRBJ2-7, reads GAGVSQSPSNKVTEKGKDVELRCDPISGHTALYWYRQSLGQGLEFLIYFQGNSAPDKSGLPSDRFSAERTGGSVSTLTIQRTQQEDSAVYLCASSSGTGDPEQYFGPGTRLTVT.

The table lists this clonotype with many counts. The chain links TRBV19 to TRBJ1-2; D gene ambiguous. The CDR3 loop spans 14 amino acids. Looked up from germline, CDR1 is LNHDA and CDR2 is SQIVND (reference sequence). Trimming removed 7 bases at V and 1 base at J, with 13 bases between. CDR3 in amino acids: CASTPGGLNYGYTF. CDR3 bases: TGTGCCAGTACCCCGGGAGGACTTAACTATGGCTACACCTTC. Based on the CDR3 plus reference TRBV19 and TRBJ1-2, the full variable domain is DGGITQSPKYLFRKEGQNVTLSCEQNLNHDAMYWYRQDPGQGLRLIYYSQIVNDFQKGDIAEGYSVSREKKESFPLTVTSAQKNPTAFYLCASTPGGLNYGYTFGSGTRLTVV.

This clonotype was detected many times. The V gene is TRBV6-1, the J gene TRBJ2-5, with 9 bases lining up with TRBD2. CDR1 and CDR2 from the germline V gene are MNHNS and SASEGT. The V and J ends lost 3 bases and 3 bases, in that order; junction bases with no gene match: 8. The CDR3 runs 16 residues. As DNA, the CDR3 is TGTGCCAGCAGTGACCTAGCGGGACGGGGGGAAGAGACCCAGTACTTC. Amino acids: CASSDLAGRGEETQYF.

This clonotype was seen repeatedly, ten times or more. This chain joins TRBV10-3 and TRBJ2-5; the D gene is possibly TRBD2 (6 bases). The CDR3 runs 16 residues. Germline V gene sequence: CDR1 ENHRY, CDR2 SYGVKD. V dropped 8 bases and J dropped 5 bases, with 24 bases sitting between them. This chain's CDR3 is CAIPRPELALNETQYF. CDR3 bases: TGTGCCATCCCCCGCCCCGAACTAGCCCTCAACGAGACCCAGTACTTC.

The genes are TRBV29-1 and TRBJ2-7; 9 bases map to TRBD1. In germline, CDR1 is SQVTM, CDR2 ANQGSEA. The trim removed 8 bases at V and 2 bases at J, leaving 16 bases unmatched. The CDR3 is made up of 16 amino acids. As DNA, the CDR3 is TGCAGCAGTTACCAGCCGGGACAGGGAAGCACCTACGAGCAGTACTTC. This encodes CSSYQPGQGSTYEQYF.

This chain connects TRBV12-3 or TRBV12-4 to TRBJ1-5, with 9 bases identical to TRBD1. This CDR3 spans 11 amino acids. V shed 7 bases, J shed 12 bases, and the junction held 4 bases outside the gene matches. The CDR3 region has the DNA TGTGCCAGCACCAGGGGACAGGGCCAGCATTTT. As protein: CASTRGQGQHF.

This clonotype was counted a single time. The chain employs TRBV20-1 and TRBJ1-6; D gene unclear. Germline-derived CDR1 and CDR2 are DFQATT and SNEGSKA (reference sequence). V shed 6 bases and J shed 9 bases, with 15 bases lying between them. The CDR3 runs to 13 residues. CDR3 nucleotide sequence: TGCAGTGCCAGCAGAACAACGAGTTCACCCCTCCACTTT. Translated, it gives CSASRTTSSPLHF.

The CDR3: CASRTTSGGNQPQHF. DNA of the CDR3: TGTGCCAGCAGAACCACCTCGGGCGGCAATCAGCCCCAGCATTTT. This chain joins TRBV27 and TRBJ1-5; no reliable D call. The germline V gene encodes CDR1 MNHEY and CDR2 SMNVEV (reference sequence). The CDR3 has 15 residues. Trimming took off 6 bases at V and 2 bases at J, with 14 bases between the two ends.

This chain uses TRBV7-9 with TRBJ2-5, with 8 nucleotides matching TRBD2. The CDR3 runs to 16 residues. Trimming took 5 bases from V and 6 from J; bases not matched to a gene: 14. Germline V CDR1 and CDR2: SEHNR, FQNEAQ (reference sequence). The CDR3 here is CASSRGRAGGWKTQYF. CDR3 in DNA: TGTGCCAGCAGCCGGGGCCGGGCGGGAGGATGGAAGACCCAGTACTTC.

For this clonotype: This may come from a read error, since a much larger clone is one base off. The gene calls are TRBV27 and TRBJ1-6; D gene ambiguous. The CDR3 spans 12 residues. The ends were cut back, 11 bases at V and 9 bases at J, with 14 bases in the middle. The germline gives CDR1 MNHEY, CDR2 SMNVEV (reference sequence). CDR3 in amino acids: CAVGLLSSPLHF. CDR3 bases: TGTGCCGTAGGGCTCCTGAGTTCACCCCTCCACTTT.

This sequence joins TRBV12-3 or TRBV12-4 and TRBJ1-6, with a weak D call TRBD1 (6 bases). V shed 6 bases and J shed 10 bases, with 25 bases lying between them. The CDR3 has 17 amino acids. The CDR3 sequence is CASRMTGTRTGGSPLHF. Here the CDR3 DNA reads TGTGCCAGCAGAATGACCGGGACACGTACAGGCGGGTCACCCCTCCACTTT.

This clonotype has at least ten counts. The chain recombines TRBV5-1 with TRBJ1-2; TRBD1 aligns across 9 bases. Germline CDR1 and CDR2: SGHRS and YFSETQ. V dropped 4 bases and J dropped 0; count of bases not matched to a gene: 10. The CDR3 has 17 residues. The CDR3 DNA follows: TGCGCCAGCAGCCTTGGTAAAGACAGGGGGTCTAACTATGGCTACACCTTC. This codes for CASSLGKDRGSNYGYTF.

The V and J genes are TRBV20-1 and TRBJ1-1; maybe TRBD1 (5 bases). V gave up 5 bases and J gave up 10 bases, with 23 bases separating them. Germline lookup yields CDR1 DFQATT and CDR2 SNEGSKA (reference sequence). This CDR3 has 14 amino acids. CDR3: CSALDGTRVGLAFF. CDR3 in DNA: TGCAGTGCTCTAGACGGGACCAGGGTGGGTTTAGCTTTCTTT.

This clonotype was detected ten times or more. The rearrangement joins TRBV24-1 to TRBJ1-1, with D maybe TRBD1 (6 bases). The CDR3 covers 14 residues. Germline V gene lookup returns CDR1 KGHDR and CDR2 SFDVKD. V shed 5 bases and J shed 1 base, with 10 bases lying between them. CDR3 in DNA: TGTGCCACCAGTGGGCTGGGACAGAACACTGAAGCTTTCTTT. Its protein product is CATSGLGQNTEAFF.

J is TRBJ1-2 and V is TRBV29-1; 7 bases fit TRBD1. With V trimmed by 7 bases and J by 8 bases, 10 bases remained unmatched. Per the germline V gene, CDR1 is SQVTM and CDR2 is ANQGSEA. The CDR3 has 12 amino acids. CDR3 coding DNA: TGCAGCGCCGACAGGGAAATGGGGGGCTACACCTTC. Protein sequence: CSADREMGGYTF.